These 30 T cell receptor beta chains were all obtained from the same sample, sequenced in a study of cytomegalovirus exposure and HLA in healthy donors. This PCR relied on a set of 60 Vbeta primers and 13 Jbeta primers. Only in-frame clones appear in the TCRdb table, and some are missing; sequencing was by immunoSEQ multiplex PCR. The repertoire consists of 140,000 or so clones, with under 80% occurring once and the leading ten covering around 4.1%. Sequenced: PBMCs. Receptor source: a man between 18 and 35 years old in good health and CMV-seropositive.

The genes are TRBV5-1 and TRBJ2-3, with D perhaps matching TRBD2 (5 bases). Germline loops: CDR1 SGHRS, CDR2 YFSETQ. The CDR3 runs 16 residues. The V end was cut by 0 bases, the J end by 2 bases, with 13 bases between. The CDR3 region is CASSLAGAVNTDTQYF. CDR3 nucleotides: TGCGCCAGCAGCTTGGCAGGAGCGGTAAACACAGATACGCAGTATTTT.

DNA of the CDR3: TGCAGCGGGGGTTGGGGACAAGGCTACACCTTC. Amino acids: CSGGWGQGYTF. V is TRBV29-1 and J is TRBJ1-2, with D tentatively TRBD1 (6 bases). Trimming left V 7 bases short and J 8 bases short, with 14 bases between. CDR3 length: 11 amino acids. Per germline, CDR1 SQVTM and CDR2 ANQGSEA.

J is TRBJ2-2 and V is TRBV10-3; no clear D gene. Germline-derived CDR1 and CDR2 are ENHRY and SYGVKD. Trimming shortened V by 3 bases and J by 3 bases, and 11 bases separated the two germline ends. This CDR3 region has 15 residues. DNA for the CDR3: TGTGCCATCAGTGATCTTGGGCCCGACACCGGGGAGCTGTTTTTT. Encoded protein: CAISDLGPDTGELFF.

This chain connects TRBV4-1 to TRBJ2-7, with TRBD2 matching over 7 bases. The CDR3 consists of 15 residues. V shed 1 base, J shed 3 bases, and the junction held 6 bases outside the gene matches. CDR1 is MGHRA and CDR2 is YSYEKL in the germline V gene. CDR3 sequence (DNA): TGCGCCAGCAGCCAAGCGGGGGGACGTTTCTACGAGCAGTACTTC. This sequence encodes CASSQAGGRFYEQYF.

V gene TRBV13 combines with J gene TRBJ2-3; TRBD2 is a possible D gene (6 bases). Trimming cost V 3 bases and J 4 bases, with 8 bases left between them. The CDR3 consists of 13 residues. Per the germline V gene, CDR1 is PRHDT and CDR2 is FYEKMQ (reference sequence). Written as DNA, the CDR3 is TGTGCCAGCAGCTTGGCTAGCGCAGATACGCAGTATTTT. Amino acid sequence: CASSLASADTQYF.

The chain couples TRBV7-3 to TRBJ2-1, with 8 bases fitting TRBD2. This CDR3 comprises 16 residues. V was clipped by 5 bases and J by 1 base; unmatched bases: 7. Germline V gene lookup returns CDR1 SGHTA and CDR2 FQGTGA. CDR3 DNA sequence: TGTGCCAGCAGCCCCCGCCCGGGGGGGTCCTACAATGAGCAGTTCTTC. Translated, it gives CASSPRPGGSYNEQFF.

The V call is TRBV6-5, the J call TRBJ2-7; 7 bases are shared with TRBD1. CDR3 size: 12 residues. CDR1 is MNHEY and CDR2 is SVGAGI in the germline V gene. V trimming: 6 bases; J trimming: 2 bases; junction bases outside the gene matches: 1. The CDR3 nucleotides read TGTGCCAGCAGGACAGGGACCTACGAGCAGTACTTC. It codes for CASRTGTYEQYF.

In its sample, this clone was seen a few times. This chain connects TRBV14 to TRBJ2-5; TRBD2 aligns across 10 bases. Per the germline V gene, CDR1 is SGHDN and CDR2 is FVKESK. Trimming took 0 bases from V and 4 from J; bases not matched to a gene: 2. The CDR3 is 15 residues long. CDR3 protein: CASSQERTSGETQYF. The CDR3 bases are TGTGCCAGCAGCCAAGAAAGGACTAGCGGAGAGACCCAGTACTTC.

The V and J genes are TRBV10-3 and TRBJ2-7; possible D gene TRBD1, 6 bases. There are 13 residues in the CDR3. Germline lookup yields CDR1 ENHRY and CDR2 SYGVKD. The CDR3 is CASRLDSLGEQYF. CDR3 nucleotide sequence: TGTGCTTCCCGTTTGGACAGCCTGGGGGAGCAGTACTTC.

The J gene is TRBJ2-3, the V gene TRBV9; 7 bases are a match to TRBD2. The germline V gene has CDR1 SGDLS and CDR2 YYNGEE. This CDR3 has 15 amino acids. The V gene end was trimmed by 0 bases and the J gene end by 1 base; junction bases not matched to a gene: 2. CDR3 sequence reads: CASSVGAGGTDTQYF. The DNA for the CDR3 is TGTGCCAGCAGCGTAGGGGCGGGAGGCACAGATACGCAGTATTTT.

The J gene is TRBJ2-4, the V gene TRBV25-1; D uncertain. Germline V CDR1 and CDR2: MGHDK, SYGVNS. The V end lost 8 bases, the J end lost 1 base, and 6 bases lay between the germline ends. The CDR3 is made up of 12 amino acids. CDR3: CASLSAKNIQYF. CDR3 nucleotides: TGTGCCAGCCTTTCGGCCAAAAACATTCAGTACTTC.

The gene calls are TRBV5-1 and TRBJ1-1, with 9 bases lining up with TRBD1. V shed 0 bases, J shed 4 bases, and the junction held 7 bases outside the gene matches. The CDR3 has 16 residues. In germline, CDR1 is SGHRS, CDR2 YFSETQ. This CDR3 reads CASSLDVGQGVTEAFF. The CDR3 DNA reads as TGCGCCAGCAGCTTGGACGTGGGACAGGGTGTCACTGAAGCTTTCTTT.

The CDR3 spells CASSLGQGASSPLHF. The CDR3 region has the DNA TGTGCCAGCAGCTTAGGGCAGGGGGCAAGTTCACCCCTCCACTTT. This rearrangement joins TRBV7-6 to TRBJ1-6, with TRBD1 identical over 8 bases. CDR1 and CDR2 (germline): SGHVS, FNYEAQ. The CDR3 extends over 15 amino acids. With 1 base clipped from V and 9 bases from J, the junction kept 5 bases outside the gene matches.

V is TRBV19 and J is TRBJ1-5, with 7 bases lining up with TRBD1. Germline V gives CDR1 LNHDA, CDR2 SQIVND (reference sequence). This CDR3 is 16 amino acids long. V shed 5 bases and J 4 bases; nucleotides not matched to a gene: 11. CDR3 in amino acids: CASSWVKGARNQPQHF. Here the CDR3 DNA reads TGTGCCAGTAGTTGGGTCAAGGGGGCGAGGAATCAGCCCCAGCATTTT.

A note on this clone: The junction departs from the called germline gene at one end, perhaps through a read error. The chain employs TRBV7-7 and TRBJ2-5, with D unclear. The CDR3 contains 15 residues. Germline V gene data show CDR1 as SSHAT and CDR2 as FNYEAQ (reference sequence). CDR3 DNA sequence: TGTGCTAGCAGCTACGCCCCGGCGGATACAGAGACCCAGTACTTC. Its translation: CASSYAPADTETQYF.

The chain uses TRBV6-5 and TRBJ1-3; unclear D gene. Germline V CDR1 and CDR2: MNHEY, SVGAGI. This CDR3 comprises 14 residues. The V gene lost 9 bases and the J gene lost 0 bases, with 12 bases spanning the gap. Here the CDR3 reads CASARGDSGNTIYF. The CDR3 nucleotides are TGTGCCAGTGCCCGAGGAGACTCTGGAAACACCATATATTTT.

The rearrangement uses TRBV5-1 and TRBJ2-7; the match to TRBD1 covers 9 bases. Germline values: CDR1 SGHRS, CDR2 YFSETQ. With 3 bases clipped from V and 3 bases from J, the junction kept 4 bases outside the gene matches. CDR3 length: 14 amino acids. Here the CDR3 DNA reads TGCGCCAGCAGCTCCGGGACAGGGCTCTACGAGCAGTACTTC. This codes for CASSSGTGLYEQYF.

This clone was seen a handful of times. Here the CDR3 DNA reads TGTGCCAGCAGAGACAGGGGCAACACTGAAGCTTTCTTT. Residues: CASRDRGNTEAFF. V is TRBV6-1 and J is TRBJ1-1, with 8 bases identical to TRBD1. The trim removed 6 bases at V and 2 bases at J, leaving 2 bases unmatched. The CDR3 loop spans 13 amino acids. CDR1 and CDR2 from the germline V gene are MNHNS and SASEGT.

V gene TRBV6-6 combines with J gene TRBJ1-4; D remains ambiguous. The CDR3 is 14 residues long. Germline loops: CDR1 MNHNY, CDR2 SVGAGI (reference sequence). Trimming stripped 0 bases from V and 8 bases from J, with 10 bases between. The CDR3 DNA follows: TGTGCCAGCAGTTACTCGGAGGGTAGAGAAAAACTGTTTTTT. Encoded protein: CASSYSEGREKLFF.

V is TRBV2 and J is TRBJ2-7; D possibly corresponds to TRBD2 (6 bases). CDR3 length equals 14 residues. V was trimmed by 7 bases and J by 0 bases, leaving 13 bases between them. The germline gives CDR1 SNHLY, CDR2 FYNNEI. The CDR3 bases are TGTGCCAGCATGGCGGGGTTCTTCTCCTACGAGCAGTACTTC. It specifies CASMAGFFSYEQYF. The whole variable domain, remainder taken from reference TRBV2 and TRBJ2-7, is EPEVTQTPSHQVTQMGQEVILRCVPISNHLYFYWYRQILGQKVEFLVSFYNNEISEKSEIFDDQFSVERPDGSNFTLKIRSTKLEDSAMYFCASMAGFFSYEQYFGPGTRLTVT.

CDR3 in amino acids: CASSPRTAFRGYGYTF. In DNA form, the CDR3 reads TGTGCCAGTAGTCCCCGGACCGCTTTCAGGGGCTATGGCTACACCTTC. The chain joins TRBV19 to TRBJ1-2; possibly TRBD1 for D (6 bases). Trimming took 5 bases from V and 4 from J, leaving 20 bases between them. Germline lookup yields CDR1 LNHDA and CDR2 SQIVND (reference sequence). This CDR3 has 16 amino acids.

The chain couples TRBV5-1 to TRBJ1-1; TRBD1 aligns across 7 bases. The CDR3 spans 17 residues. Germline CDR1 SGHRS, CDR2 YFSETQ. J was trimmed by 1 base and V by 3 bases; bases with no gene match: 12. The CDR3: CASSSLRQGRGNTEAFF. In DNA form, the CDR3 reads TGCGCCAGCAGCTCCCTCCGACAGGGAAGAGGGAACACTGAAGCTTTCTTT.

The V call is TRBV27, the J call TRBJ1-1, with 7 bases that match TRBD1. Germline trimming cut 4 bases from V and 0 bases from J; bases unmatched to any gene: 8. Germline values: CDR1 MNHEY, CDR2 SMNVEV (reference sequence). The CDR3 is made up of 16 amino acids. The CDR3 sequence is CASSSRQGSMNTEAFF. Written as DNA, the CDR3 is TGTGCCAGCAGTTCTCGACAGGGTTCCATGAACACTGAAGCTTTCTTT.

V is TRBV10-3 and J is TRBJ1-5, with a possible D match to TRBD1 (5 bases). This CDR3 region has 17 residues. V was cut by 0 bases and J by 4 bases, with 16 bases left in between. CDR1 and CDR2 from the germline V gene are ENHRY and SYGVKD. CDR3 in DNA: TGTGCCATCAGTGAGTCTATGGGGGGTAGTAGGAATCAGCCCCAGCATTTT. Its protein is CAISESMGGSRNQPQHF.

This clone was recorded once. The CDR3 sequence: CASSYSGGSSYEQYF. The CDR3 DNA reads as TGTGCCAGCAGTTATAGCGGGGGGTCCTCCTACGAGCAGTACTTC. The chain is built from TRBV11-1 and TRBJ2-7, with 10 bases lining up with TRBD2. The CDR3 sequence is 15 residues long. After removal of 6 bases from V and 0 bases from J, the junction contained 5 bases not matched to a gene. Germline lookup yields CDR1 SGHAT and CDR2 FQDESV (reference sequence).

The chain recombines TRBV4-2 with TRBJ2-1, with a tentative D call TRBD2 (6 bases). This CDR3 is 16 amino acids long. Germline V CDR1 and CDR2: LGHNA, YNFKEQ. Trimming shortened V by 10 bases and J by 2 bases, and 21 bases separated the two germline ends. The CDR3 is CATSTPGLTTYNEQFF. DNA of the CDR3: TGTGCCACCTCGACTCCGGGACTTACTACCTACAATGAGCAGTTCTTC.

CDR3: CASSPHDEQFF. As DNA, the CDR3 is TGTGCCAGCAGCCCCCATGATGAGCAGTTCTTC. V and J are TRBV6-1 and TRBJ2-1; D call uncertain. CDR1 and CDR2 from the germline V gene are MNHNS and SASEGT. This CDR3 is 11 amino acids long. Trimming removed 6 bases at V and 8 bases at J, with 8 bases between.

This chain uses TRBV7-9 with TRBJ1-6, with TRBD1 as a possible D gene (5 bases). There are 14 residues in the CDR3. V dropped 5 bases and J dropped 7 bases, with 12 bases sitting between them. Germline V lookup: CDR1 SEHNR, CDR2 FQNEAQ (reference sequence). CDR3 bases: TGTGCCAGCAGCACGGTGGACACAAATTCACCCCTCCACTTT. Protein: CASSTVDTNSPLHF.

The rearrangement joins TRBV6-6 to TRBJ2-7, with TRBD2 as a possible D gene (6 bases). Between the trimmed V and J ends, which lost 2 bases and 5 bases, there was a span of 16 bases. The germline V gene has CDR1 MNHNY and CDR2 SVGAGI (reference sequence). The CDR3 extends over 15 amino acids. CDR3 region: CASSYVGGMRNEQYF. In DNA form, the CDR3 reads TGTGCCAGCAGTTACGTGGGCGGGATGAGAAACGAGCAGTACTTC.

The chain links TRBV28 to TRBJ1-1; 7 bases line up with TRBD1. Unmatched junction bases numbered 6, after V lost 2 bases and J lost 6 bases. Germline V gene lookup returns CDR1 MDHEN and CDR2 SYDVKM. The CDR3 consists of 14 residues. For the CDR3, the DNA is TGTGCCAGCAGTTTACTCCGACAGGGCGCTGAAGCTTTCTTT. It codes for CASSLLRQGAEAFF.